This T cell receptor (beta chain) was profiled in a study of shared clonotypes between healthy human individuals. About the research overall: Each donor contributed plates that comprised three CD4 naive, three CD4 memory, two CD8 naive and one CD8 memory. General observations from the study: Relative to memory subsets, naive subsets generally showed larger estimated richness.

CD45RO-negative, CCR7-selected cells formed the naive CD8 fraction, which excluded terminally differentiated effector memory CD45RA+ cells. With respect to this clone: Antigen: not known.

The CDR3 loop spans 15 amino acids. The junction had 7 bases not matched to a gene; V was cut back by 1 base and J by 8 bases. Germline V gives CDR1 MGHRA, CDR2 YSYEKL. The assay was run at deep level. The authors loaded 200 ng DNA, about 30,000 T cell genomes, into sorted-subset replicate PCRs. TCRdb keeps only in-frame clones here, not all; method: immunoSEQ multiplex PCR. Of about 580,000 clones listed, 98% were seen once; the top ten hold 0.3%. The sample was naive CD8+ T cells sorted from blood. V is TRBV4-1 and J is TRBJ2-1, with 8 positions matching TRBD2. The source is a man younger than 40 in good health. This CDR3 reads CASSQASGSMDEQFF. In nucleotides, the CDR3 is TGCGCCAGCAGCCAAGCGAGCGGGAGTATGGATGAGCAGTTCTTC.